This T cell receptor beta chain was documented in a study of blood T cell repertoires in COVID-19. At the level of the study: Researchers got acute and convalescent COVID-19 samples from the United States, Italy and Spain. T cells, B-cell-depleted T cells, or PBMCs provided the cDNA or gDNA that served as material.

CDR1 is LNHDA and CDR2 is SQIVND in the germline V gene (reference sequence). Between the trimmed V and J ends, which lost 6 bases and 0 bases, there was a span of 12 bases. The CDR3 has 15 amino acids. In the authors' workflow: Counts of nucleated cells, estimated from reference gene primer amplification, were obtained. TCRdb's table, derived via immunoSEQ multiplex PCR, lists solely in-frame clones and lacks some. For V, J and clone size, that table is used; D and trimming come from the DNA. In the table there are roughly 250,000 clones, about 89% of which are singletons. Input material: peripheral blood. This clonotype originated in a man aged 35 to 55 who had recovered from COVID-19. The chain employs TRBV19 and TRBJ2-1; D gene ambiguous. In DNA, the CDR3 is TGTGCCAGTAGCTTGGATAGCAGCTCCTACAATGAGCAGTTCTTC. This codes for CASSLDSSSYNEQFF.